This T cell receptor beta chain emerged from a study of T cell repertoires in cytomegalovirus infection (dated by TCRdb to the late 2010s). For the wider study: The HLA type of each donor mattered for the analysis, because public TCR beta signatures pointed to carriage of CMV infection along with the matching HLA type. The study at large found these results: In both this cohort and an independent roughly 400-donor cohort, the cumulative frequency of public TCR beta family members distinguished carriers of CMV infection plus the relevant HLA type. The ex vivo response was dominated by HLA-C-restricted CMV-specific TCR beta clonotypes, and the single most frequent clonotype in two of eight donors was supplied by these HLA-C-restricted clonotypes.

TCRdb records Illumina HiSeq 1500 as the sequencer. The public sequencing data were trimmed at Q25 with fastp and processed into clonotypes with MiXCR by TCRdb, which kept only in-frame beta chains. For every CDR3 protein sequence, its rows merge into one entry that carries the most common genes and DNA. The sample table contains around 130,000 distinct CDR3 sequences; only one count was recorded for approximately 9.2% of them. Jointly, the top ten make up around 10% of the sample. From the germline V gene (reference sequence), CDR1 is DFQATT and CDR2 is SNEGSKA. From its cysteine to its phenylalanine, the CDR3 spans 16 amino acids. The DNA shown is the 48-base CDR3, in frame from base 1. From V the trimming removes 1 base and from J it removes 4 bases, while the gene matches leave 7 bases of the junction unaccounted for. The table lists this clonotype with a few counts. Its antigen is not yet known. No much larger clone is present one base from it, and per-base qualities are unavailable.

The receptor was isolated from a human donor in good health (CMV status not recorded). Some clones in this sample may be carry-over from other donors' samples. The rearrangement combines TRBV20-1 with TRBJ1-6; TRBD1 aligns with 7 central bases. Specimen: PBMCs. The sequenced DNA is TGCAGTGCTAGAGTTACGGGGACAGCGTATAATTCACCCCTCCACTTT. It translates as CSARVTGTAYNSPLHF.